This is a list of T cell receptor beta chains from one sample in a study of Graves' ophthalmopathy and Graves' hyperthyroidism. A single record per CDR3 protein comes from TCRdb applying MiXCR to the multiplex PCR reads. The profile covers 350,000 to 450,000 distinct CDR3 sequences, with roughly 21% appearing a single time and roughly 3.2% taken by the ten largest. The sequenced sample consisted of peripheral blood. The source of these receptors is a young woman with stable Graves' hyperthyroidism. Each CDR3 is given with its conserved first and last residue. D genes are given only for firm matches. Size is omitted from some rows. Given values are once, few, many or a class for expanded clones.

V: TRBV9
J: TRBJ1-1
D: TRBD1
size: many
CDR3: CASSSRDRDTEAFF
DNA: TGTGCCAGCAGCTCCCGGGACAGGGACACTGAAGCTTTCTTT

V: TRBV19
J: TRBJ2-2
D: -
size: few
CDR3: CASSISPGSGELFF
DNA: TGTGCCAGTAGTATTAGCCCAGGCTCCGGGGAGCTGTTTTTT

V: TRBV6-2/TRBV6-3
J: TRBJ2-7
D: TRBD1
size: many
CDR3: CASSLDRGPYRLSYEQYF
DNA: TGTGCCAGCAGTCTCGACAGGGGGCCGTATCGACTCTCCTACGAGCAGTACTTC

V: TRBV5-1
J: TRBJ1-5
D: -
size: -
CDR3: CASSPTTGLNQPQHF
DNA: TGCGCCAGCAGCCCGACGACAGGACTCAATCAGCCCCAGCATTTT

V: TRBV5-1
J: TRBJ2-5
D: -
size: few
CDR3: CASRTKETQYF
DNA: TGCGCCAGCAGAACAAAAGAGACCCAGTACTTC

V: TRBV20-1
J: TRBJ2-5
D: -
size: -
CDR3: CSASFRRGEETQYF
DNA: TGCAGTGCTAGTTTCCGGCGGGGAGAAGAGACCCAGTACTTC

V: TRBV7-9
J: TRBJ2-7
D: -
size: many
CDR3: CASSLGRGDYEQYF
DNA: TGTGCCAGCAGCTTAGGCAGGGGGGATTACGAGCAGTACTTC

V: TRBV4-3
J: TRBJ2-7
D: -
size: many
CDR3: CASSRGLGDAWPRYEQYF
DNA: TGCGCCAGCAGCAGGGGTTTGGGAGATGCCTGGCCACGCTACGAGCAGTACTTC

V: TRBV7-2
J: TRBJ2-7
D: TRBD1
size: many
CDR3: CASSFSGQGYYEQYF
DNA: TGTGCCAGCAGCTTCTCTGGACAGGGGTATTACGAGCAGTACTTC

V: TRBV20-1
J: TRBJ2-5
D: TRBD2
size: many
CDR3: CSASLAGVLETQYF
DNA: TGCAGTGCTAGCCTAGCGGGAGTACTGGAGACCCAGTACTTC

V: TRBV10-3
J: TRBJ1-2
D: -
size: many
CDR3: CAISDPRVPYGYTF
DNA: TGTGCCATCAGTGATCCCAGGGTTCCCTATGGCTACACCTTC

V: TRBV28
J: TRBJ2-7
D: TRBD2
size: many
CDR3: CASSSPPGGAYEQYF
DNA: TGTGCCAGCAGTTCCCCTCCGGGAGGCGCCTACGAGCAGTACTTC

V: TRBV4-1
J: TRBJ1-5
D: TRBD1
size: few
CDR3: CASSQDRGYDQPQHF
DNA: TGCGCCAGCAGCCAAGACAGGGGGTATGATCAGCCCCAGCATTTT

V: TRBV29-1
J: TRBJ1-3
D: TRBD1
size: many
CDR3: CSAGQGARGNTIYF
DNA: TGCAGCGCCGGACAGGGGGCGCGGGGAAACACCATATATTTT

V: TRBV6-2/TRBV6-3
J: TRBJ2-5
D: TRBD2
size: -
CDR3: CASSPGLAGGPDQETQYF
DNA: TGTGCCAGCAGTCCGGGACTAGCGGGGGGACCGGACCAAGAGACCCAGTACTTC

V: TRBV5-1
J: TRBJ1-2
D: -
size: -
CDR3: CASRPGPANYGYTF
DNA: TGCGCCAGCAGGCCGGGGCCAGCTAACTATGGCTACACCTTC

V: TRBV7-3
J: TRBJ2-5
D: -
size: many
CDR3: CASSFVASGTQYF
DNA: TGTGCCAGCAGCTTTGTTGCTTCGGGGACCCAGTACTTC

V: TRBV10-3
J: TRBJ2-5
D: TRBD1
size: many
CDR3: CAISPDRVETQYF
DNA: TGTGCCATCAGCCCGGACAGGGTTGAGACCCAGTACTTC

V: TRBV2
J: TRBJ2-7
D: TRBD2
size: many
CDR3: CASSTTREGYF
DNA: TGTGCCAGCAGTACGACCCGGGAGGGGTACTTC

V: TRBV20-1
J: TRBJ2-3
D: -
size: many
CDR3: CSARVRPDTQYF
DNA: TGCAGTGCTAGAGTTCGACCAGATACGCAGTATTTT

V: TRBV2
J: TRBJ2-7
D: TRBD2
size: many
CDR3: CASSEVSGLLAGPYEQYF
DNA: TGTGCCAGCAGTGAAGTTAGTGGGTTACTAGCGGGACCCTACGAGCAGTACTTC

V: TRBV2
J: TRBJ2-2
D: TRBD2
size: many
CDR3: CASSVGLAANTGELFF
DNA: TGTGCCAGCAGCGTAGGACTAGCTGCGAACACCGGGGAGCTGTTTTTT

V: TRBV20-1
J: TRBJ2-7
D: TRBD1
size: many
CDR3: CSAHTGEPYEQYF
DNA: TGCAGTGCTCATACAGGGGAACCCTACGAGCAGTACTTC

V: TRBV11-2
J: TRBJ1-3
D: -
size: few
CDR3: CASSLQHRVVGNTIYF
DNA: TGTGCCAGCAGCCTCCAACACAGGGTCGTCGGGAACACCATATATTTT

V: TRBV30
J: TRBJ1-2
D: -
size: many
CDR3: CAWDRDLNYGYTF
DNA: TGTGCCTGGGATAGGGACCTTAACTATGGCTACACCTTC

V: TRBV5-1
J: TRBJ2-2
D: TRBD2
size: -
CDR3: CASSLEKTSGSGELFF
DNA: TGCGCCAGCAGCTTGGAAAAGACTAGCGGTTCCGGGGAGCTGTTTTTT

V: TRBV27
J: TRBJ2-7
D: TRBD2
size: -
CDR3: CASSLNPPLAVNYYEQYF
DNA: TGTGCCAGCAGTTTAAATCCTCCCCTAGCGGTGAACTACTACGAGCAGTACTTC

V: TRBV25-1
J: TRBJ2-7
D: -
size: -
CDR3: CASSEYAGYEQYF
DNA: TGTGCCAGCAGTGAATACGCAGGCTACGAGCAGTACTTC

V: TRBV7-9
J: TRBJ1-1
D: -
size: many
CDR3: CASSQTRALRYEAFF
DNA: TGTGCCAGCAGCCAGACCAGGGCTTTGAGATATGAAGCTTTCTTT

V: TRBV6-1
J: TRBJ1-5
D: -
size: -
CDR3: CASSGRQDWNQPQHF
DNA: TGTGCCAGCAGTGGCCGACAGGATTGGAATCAGCCCCAGCATTTT

V: TRBV7-3
J: TRBJ2-2
D: -
size: many
CDR3: CASSSGANTGELFF
DNA: TGTGCCAGCAGCTCGGGAGCGAACACCGGGGAGCTGTTTTTT

V: TRBV28
J: TRBJ1-5
D: TRBD1
size: few
CDR3: CASTRPGQGVYSNQPQHF
DNA: TGTGCCAGCACCCGCCCGGGACAGGGGGTTTATAGCAATCAGCCCCAGCATTTT

V: TRBV13
J: TRBJ2-5
D: TRBD2
size: many
CDR3: CASSQLAGGEETQYF
DNA: TGTGCCAGCAGCCAACTAGCGGGAGGCGAAGAGACCCAGTACTTC

V: TRBV28
J: TRBJ1-1
D: -
size: many
CDR3: CASSETGRMNTEAFF
DNA: TGTGCCAGCAGCGAAACCGGACGGATGAACACTGAAGCTTTCTTT

V: TRBV12-3/TRBV12-4
J: TRBJ2-7
D: -
size: few
CDR3: CASSLHGWGDEQYF
DNA: TGTGCCAGCAGCCTACACGGCTGGGGAGACGAGCAGTACTTC

V: TRBV6-2/TRBV6-3
J: TRBJ2-5
D: -
size: -
CDR3: CASRVTRTLVAQYF
DNA: TGTGCCAGCAGGGTAACTAGGACCCTAGTGGCCCAGTACTTC

V: TRBV20-1
J: TRBJ2-6
D: -
size: many
CDR3: CSARIFQGTNVLTF
DNA: TGCAGTGCTAGAATCTTCCAGGGGACCAACGTCCTGACTTTC

V: TRBV3-1
J: TRBJ2-5
D: -
size: -
CDR3: CASSQWRETQYF
DNA: TGTGCCAGCAGCCAATGGCGAGAGACCCAGTACTTC

V: TRBV2
J: TRBJ1-5
D: -
size: -
CDR3: CASRKLPGPQPQHF
DNA: TGTGCCAGCAGGAAATTACCGGGACCCCAGCCCCAGCATTTT

V: TRBV4-2
J: TRBJ2-7
D: TRBD2
size: -
CDR3: CASSVTRTSGRIGNYEQYF
DNA: TGTGCCAGCAGCGTCACCCGGACTAGCGGGAGGATCGGAAACTACGAGCAGTACTTC

V: TRBV11-2
J: TRBJ2-7
D: TRBD1
size: -
CDR3: CASGSGTGTYEQYF
DNA: TGTGCCAGCGGCTCCGGGACAGGGACGTACGAGCAGTACTTC

V: TRBV7-8
J: TRBJ1-1
D: -
size: -
CDR3: CASSTTSLGNTEAFF
DNA: TGTGCCAGCAGCACCACTTCCCTGGGGAACACTGAAGCTTTCTTT

V: TRBV7-9
J: TRBJ1-2
D: -
size: many
CDR3: CASSLAWTANYGYTF
DNA: TGTGCCAGCAGCTTAGCTTGGACGGCGAACTATGGCTACACCTTC

V: TRBV15
J: TRBJ1-5
D: -
size: many
CDR3: CATGERNQPQHF
DNA: TGTGCCACAGGGGAGCGCAATCAGCCCCAGCATTTT

V: TRBV30
J: TRBJ2-7
D: -
size: many
CDR3: CAWSEGGYEQYF
DNA: TGTGCCTGGAGTGAAGGCGGCTACGAGCAGTACTTC

V: TRBV27
J: TRBJ2-7
D: TRBD2
size: many
CDR3: CASSWGRALSYEQYF
DNA: TGTGCCAGCAGTTGGGGGAGGGCTCTGAGCTACGAGCAGTACTTC